The 9 T cell receptor beta chains below were found in one sample sequenced in a study of chemoradiotherapy in HPV16-positive cancers. TCRdb's copy holds only in-frame clones and misses some; the assay was immunoSEQ multiplex PCR. The sample lists about 68,000 clones; about nine tenths were seen once. Material: blood, obtained from a patient who underwent chemoradiotherapy. These receptors were taken from a human donor with HPV-associated anogenital cancer.

This clone was seen only a few times. The rearrangement joins TRBV5-5 to TRBJ1-5; no firm D call. The CDR3 loop spans 15 amino acids. Germline V gives CDR1 SGHKS, CDR2 YYEKEE (reference sequence). V was cut by 1 base and J by 4 bases, with 12 bases left in between. CDR3: CASSLYMAENQPQHF. The CDR3 bases are TGTGCCAGCAGCTTGTACATGGCGGAAAATCAGCCCCAGCATTTT. Variable domain in full (rest from reference TRBV5-5 and TRBJ1-5): DAGVTQSPTHLIKTRGQQVTLRCSPISGHKSVSWYQQVLGQGPQFIFQYYEKEERGRGNFPDRFSARQFPNYSSELNVNALLLGDSALYLCASSLYMAENQPQHFGDGTRLSIL.

V and J are TRBV4-2 and TRBJ1-5; no clear D gene. The germline V gene encodes CDR1 LGHNA and CDR2 YNFKEQ. The CDR3 is 15 amino acids. Trimming took 4 bases from V and 9 from J, leaving 19 bases between them. CDR3 bases: TGTGCCAGCAGCCGGTCCCCCTACTCTATCCGGCCCCAGCATTTT. Translating gives CASSRSPYSIRPQHF.

This clone was counted a single time. The V call is TRBV7-2, the J call TRBJ2-7; no reliable D call. Germline CDR1 is SGHTA and CDR2 is FQGNSA. This CDR3 is built from 13 residues. Trimming cost V 0 bases and J 3 bases, with 6 bases left between them. The CDR3 bases are TGTGCCAGCAGCTTAGCTTTCGGCTACGAGCAGTACTTC. Protein sequence: CASSLAFGYEQYF.

V gene TRBV4-2 combines with J gene TRBJ1-2; D is undetermined. There are 12 residues in the CDR3. Germline V lookup: CDR1 LGHNA, CDR2 YNFKEQ. V was clipped by 4 bases and J by 3 bases, with 6 bases between them. The CDR3 reads CASSPGYYGYTF. CDR3 DNA: TGTGCCAGCAGCCCAGGATACTATGGCTACACCTTC.

The rearrangement uses TRBV19 and TRBJ2-3; D is unresolved. V was clipped by 6 bases and J by 4 bases, with 11 bases between them. The CDR3 runs to 13 residues. Germline loops: CDR1 LNHDA, CDR2 SQIVND (reference sequence). The CDR3 coding sequence is TGTGCCAGTAGGACACACGGAGCAGATACGCAGTATTTT. It translates to CASRTHGADTQYF.

This chain connects TRBV6-5 to TRBJ2-4; TRBD2 aligns across 7 bases. Germline CDR1 and CDR2: MNHEY and SVGAGI. The CDR3 extends over 14 amino acids. Germline trimming cut 3 bases from V and 9 bases from J; bases unmatched to any gene: 8. The CDR3 DNA is TGTGCCAGCAGTTATGGTGGGAGGGGTTCCATTCAGTACTTC. It specifies CASSYGGRGSIQYF.

The rearrangement links TRBV5-1 to TRBJ1-2, with unresolved D. This CDR3 has 16 amino acids. The V end was cut by 4 bases, the J end by 2 bases, with 18 bases between. CDR1 is SGHRS, CDR2 YFSETQ, per germline. As DNA, the CDR3 is TGCGCCAGCAGCCCGGCCATCTTAGAGAGAAACTATGGCTACACCTTC. As protein: CASSPAILERNYGYTF.

The chain couples TRBV10-2 to TRBJ1-6; 7 nucleotides match TRBD1. Losses at the gene ends were 3 bases for V and 9 bases for J; bases not matched to a gene: 5. The length of the CDR3 is 14 residues. CDR1 is WSHSY, CDR2 SAAADI, per germline. The CDR3 loop reads CASSDDREGSPLHF. The CDR3, as DNA: TGCGCCAGCAGTGACGACAGGGAGGGTTCACCCCTCCACTTT.

The chain uses TRBV19 and TRBJ2-5; D call uncertain. The germline V gene has CDR1 LNHDA and CDR2 SQIVND (reference sequence). This CDR3 comprises 13 residues. V was pared by 3 bases and J by 4 bases, with 9 bases between. CDR3 sequence reads: CASSIGRGETQYF. The CDR3 bases are TGTGCCAGTAGTATCGGACGAGGAGAGACCCAGTACTTC.